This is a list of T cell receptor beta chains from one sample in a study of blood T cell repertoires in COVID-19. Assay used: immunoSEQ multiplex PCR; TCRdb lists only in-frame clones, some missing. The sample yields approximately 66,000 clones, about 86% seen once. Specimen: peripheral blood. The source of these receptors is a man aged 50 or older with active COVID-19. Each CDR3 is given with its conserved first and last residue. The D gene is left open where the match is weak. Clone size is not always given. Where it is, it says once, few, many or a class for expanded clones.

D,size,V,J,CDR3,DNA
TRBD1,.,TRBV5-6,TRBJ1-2,CASSLGQGATYGYGYTF,TGTGCCAGCAGCCTCGGACAGGGGGCAACGTATGGCTATGGCTACACCTTC
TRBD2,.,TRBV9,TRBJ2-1,CASSVVAGLAENYNEQFF,TGTGCCAGCAGCGTAGTGGCGGGACTAGCGGAGAACTACAATGAGCAGTTCTTC
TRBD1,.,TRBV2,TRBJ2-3,CASRDREGTDTQYF,TGTGCCAGCCGGGACAGGGAAGGCACAGATACGCAGTATTTT
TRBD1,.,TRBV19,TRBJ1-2,CASATGTGRGGNYGYTF,TGTGCCAGTGCAACCGGGACAGGGCGCGGGGGTAACTATGGCTACACCTTC
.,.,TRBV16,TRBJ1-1,CASSHRGPLTGEAFF,TGTGCCAGCAGCCACAGGGGCCCCTTGACCGGTGAAGCTTTCTTT
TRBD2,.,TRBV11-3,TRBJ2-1,CASSLESGLAGAKNEQFF,TGTGCCAGCAGCTTAGAGAGCGGGCTAGCGGGAGCTAAAAATGAGCAGTTCTTC
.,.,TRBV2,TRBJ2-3,CASSVPSTDTQYF,TGTGCCAGCAGTGTTCCTAGCACAGATACGCAGTATTTT
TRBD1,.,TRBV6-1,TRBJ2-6,CASSEIRDRGSGANVLTF,TGTGCCAGCAGTGAAATAAGGGACAGGGGGTCCGGGGCCAACGTCCTGACTTTC
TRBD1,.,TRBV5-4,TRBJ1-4,CASRAGTADEKLFF,TGTGCCAGCAGAGCTGGGACAGCCGATGAAAAACTGTTTTTT
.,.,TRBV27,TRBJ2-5,CASSGGGSYGETQYF,TGTGCCAGCAGTGGGGGGGGCTCATACGGAGAGACCCAGTACTTC
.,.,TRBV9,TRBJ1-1,CASSVTAALDTEAFF,TGTGCCAGCAGCGTGACGGCGGCACTGGACACTGAAGCTTTCTTT
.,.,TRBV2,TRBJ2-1,CASTNRSPFF,TGTGCCAGCACAAATCGTAGTCCGTTCTTC
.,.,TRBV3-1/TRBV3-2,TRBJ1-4,CASSQVGDEKLFF,TGTGCCAGCAGCCAAGTAGGGGATGAAAAACTGTTTTTT
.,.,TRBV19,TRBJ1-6,CASSSGFYNSPLHF,TGTGCCAGTAGTTCCGGGTTCTATAATTCACCCCTCCACTTT
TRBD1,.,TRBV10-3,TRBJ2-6,CAIRPGQGAGGANVLTF,TGTGCCATCAGACCGGGACAGGGGGCAGGTGGGGCCAACGTCCTGACTTTC
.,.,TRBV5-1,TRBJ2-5,CASSGRGAQETQYF,TGCGCCAGCAGCGGGAGGGGGGCCCAAGAGACCCAGTACTTC
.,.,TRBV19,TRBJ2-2,CASMVRGLPGELFF,TGTGCCAGTATGGTCAGGGGTTTACCCGGGGAGCTGTTTTTT
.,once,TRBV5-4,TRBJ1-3,CASSLAGGNTIYF,TGTGCCAGCAGCTTGGCAGGAGGAAACACCATATATTTT
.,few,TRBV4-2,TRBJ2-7,CASSQDVGSGEQYF,TGTGCCAGCAGCCAAGATGTAGGGTCGGGGGAGCAGTACTTC
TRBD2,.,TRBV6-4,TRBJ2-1,CASSDSGLAANEQFF,TGTGCCAGCAGTGACTCAGGACTAGCGGCCAATGAGCAGTTCTTC
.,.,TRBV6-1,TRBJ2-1,CASSESDNEQFF,TGTGCCAGCAGTGAATCAGACAATGAGCAGTTCTTC
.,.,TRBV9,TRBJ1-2,CASSVDPGSNYGYTF,TGTGCCAGCAGCGTAGACCCAGGGTCTAACTATGGCTACACCTTC
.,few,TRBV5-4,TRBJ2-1,CASSLAEISSGEQFF,TGTGCCAGCAGCTTGGCCGAGATTAGTAGCGGTGAGCAGTTCTTC
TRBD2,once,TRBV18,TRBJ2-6,CASSPIPPSGGSGANVLTF,TGTGCCAGCTCACCAATCCCTCCTAGCGGGGGGTCTGGGGCCAACGTCCTGACTTTC
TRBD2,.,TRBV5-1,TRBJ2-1,CASSPTSEVYNEQFF,TGCGCCAGCAGCCCGACTAGCGAAGTATACAATGAGCAGTTCTTC
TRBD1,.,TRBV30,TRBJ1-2,CAWTRDRGGYTF,TGTGCCTGGACGCGTGACAGGGGTGGCTACACCTTC